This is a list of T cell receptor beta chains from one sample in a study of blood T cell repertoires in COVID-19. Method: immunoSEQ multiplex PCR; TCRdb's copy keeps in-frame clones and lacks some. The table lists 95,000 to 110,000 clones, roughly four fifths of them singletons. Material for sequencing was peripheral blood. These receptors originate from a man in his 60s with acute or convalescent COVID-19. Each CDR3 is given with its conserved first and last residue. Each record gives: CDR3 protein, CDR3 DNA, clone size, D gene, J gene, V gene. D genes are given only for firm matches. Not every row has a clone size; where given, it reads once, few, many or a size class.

CDR3aa: CASSLFGTASNQPQHF
CDR3nt: TGTGCCAGCAGCCTCTTTGGGACAGCTAGCAATCAGCCCCAGCATTTT
abundance: NA
d_gene: TRBD1
j_gene: TRBJ1-5
v_gene: TRBV7-2

CDR3aa: CASKIRATDHEQFF
CDR3nt: TGTGCCAGCAAAATCAGGGCCACCGACCATGAGCAGTTCTTC
abundance: NA
d_gene: NA
j_gene: TRBJ2-1
v_gene: TRBV7-3

CDR3aa: CARSLARPSNEQFF
CDR3nt: TGTGCCAGAAGCTTGGCCAGGCCCAGCAATGAGCAGTTCTTC
abundance: NA
d_gene: NA
j_gene: TRBJ2-1
v_gene: TRBV5-3

CDR3aa: CASSVVTSGELFF
CDR3nt: TGTGCCAGCAGCGTAGTTACTAGCGGGGAGCTGTTTTTT
abundance: NA
d_gene: NA
j_gene: TRBJ2-2
v_gene: TRBV9

CDR3aa: CASSFYRGEQYF
CDR3nt: TGCGCCAGCAGCTTTTACAGGGGCGAGCAGTACTTC
abundance: few
d_gene: TRBD1
j_gene: TRBJ2-7
v_gene: TRBV5-1

CDR3aa: CASSTRTSVNTGELFF
CDR3nt: TGTGCCAGCAGCACCAGGACTAGCGTGAACACCGGGGAGCTGTTTTTT
abundance: NA
d_gene: TRBD2
j_gene: TRBJ2-2
v_gene: TRBV7-2

CDR3aa: CASSLGLAGGMFNEQFF
CDR3nt: TGTGCCAGCAGCTTAGGGTTAGCGGGAGGGATGTTCAATGAGCAGTTCTTC
abundance: few
d_gene: TRBD2
j_gene: TRBJ2-1
v_gene: TRBV7-2

CDR3aa: CSVEVSGFEQYF
CDR3nt: TGCAGCGTTGAAGTATCCGGGTTCGAGCAGTACTTC
abundance: few
d_gene: NA
j_gene: TRBJ2-7
v_gene: TRBV29-1

CDR3aa: CASSIGLWTGEAFF
CDR3nt: TGTGCCAGTAGTATAGGGCTTTGGACAGGGGAAGCTTTCTTT
abundance: NA
d_gene: TRBD1
j_gene: TRBJ1-1
v_gene: TRBV19

CDR3aa: CASSLQGAKNIQYF
CDR3nt: TGTGCCAGCAGTCTCCAGGGCGCCAAAAACATTCAGTACTTC
abundance: NA
d_gene: NA
j_gene: TRBJ2-4
v_gene: TRBV2

CDR3aa: CASSRRGDPYTEAFF
CDR3nt: TGTGCCAGCAGCCGTCGCGGGGATCCGTACACTGAAGCTTTCTTT
abundance: NA
d_gene: NA
j_gene: TRBJ1-1
v_gene: TRBV7-3

CDR3aa: CASSATGIDTQYF
CDR3nt: TGCGCCAGCAGCGCTACAGGGATAGATACGCAGTATTTT
abundance: NA
d_gene: NA
j_gene: TRBJ2-3
v_gene: TRBV5-1

CDR3aa: CASSYSGGTDTQYF
CDR3nt: TGTGCCAGTAGTTATAGCGGGGGAACAGATACGCAGTATTTT
abundance: NA
d_gene: TRBD2
j_gene: TRBJ2-3
v_gene: TRBV19

CDR3aa: CASSDPQGFNEQYF
CDR3nt: TGTGCCAGCAGTGACCCCCAGGGATTTAACGAGCAGTACTTC
abundance: NA
d_gene: NA
j_gene: TRBJ2-7
v_gene: TRBV2

CDR3aa: CASSEPYPRDNQYF
CDR3nt: TGTGCCAGCAGTGAACCTTACCCCCGGGACAACCAGTACTTC
abundance: NA
d_gene: NA
j_gene: TRBJ2-5
v_gene: TRBV2

CDR3aa: CASSQRTVVNSPLHF
CDR3nt: TGTGCCAGCAGCCAGCGGACAGTCGTAAATTCACCCCTCCACTTT
abundance: NA
d_gene: NA
j_gene: TRBJ1-6
v_gene: TRBV14

CDR3aa: CAINGGQKQYF
CDR3nt: TGTGCCATCAATGGGGGACAGAAGCAGTACTTC
abundance: NA
d_gene: TRBD1
j_gene: TRBJ2-7
v_gene: TRBV10-3

CDR3aa: CASSTRVTNTGELFF
CDR3nt: TGCGCCAGCAGCACGAGGGTTACGAACACCGGGGAGCTGTTTTTT
abundance: NA
d_gene: NA
j_gene: TRBJ2-2
v_gene: TRBV5-1

CDR3aa: CASSERAGGPYGYTF
CDR3nt: TGTGCCAGCAGTGAAAGGGCAGGCGGGCCCTATGGCTACACCTTC
abundance: once
d_gene: NA
j_gene: TRBJ1-2
v_gene: TRBV2

CDR3aa: CASSTGAGPNTGELFF
CDR3nt: TGTGCCAGCAGCACAGGGGCGGGACCGAACACCGGGGAGCTGTTTTTT
abundance: NA
d_gene: NA
j_gene: TRBJ2-2
v_gene: TRBV7-3

CDR3aa: CASRYVAGGKSSYNEQFF
CDR3nt: TGTGCCAGCAGGTACGTAGCGGGGGGCAAGAGCTCCTACAATGAGCAGTTCTTC
abundance: NA
d_gene: TRBD2
j_gene: TRBJ2-1
v_gene: TRBV7-8

CDR3aa: CASSPGQGHGELFF
CDR3nt: TGTGCCAGCTCTCCCGGACAGGGGCACGGGGAGCTGTTTTTT
abundance: NA
d_gene: TRBD1
j_gene: TRBJ2-2
v_gene: TRBV18

CDR3aa: CASSITPVAGELFF
CDR3nt: TGTGCCAGTAGTATTACGCCAGTGGCCGGGGAGCTGTTTTTT
abundance: NA
d_gene: NA
j_gene: TRBJ2-2
v_gene: TRBV19

CDR3aa: CSVGGGYNEQFF
CDR3nt: TGCAGCGTTGGCGGGGGTTACAATGAGCAGTTCTTC
abundance: NA
d_gene: TRBD2
j_gene: TRBJ2-1
v_gene: TRBV29-1

CDR3aa: CASRSGTGGEKLFF
CDR3nt: TGTGCCAGCAGGTCCGGGACAGGGGGGGAAAAACTGTTTTTT
abundance: few
d_gene: TRBD1
j_gene: TRBJ1-4
v_gene: TRBV28

CDR3aa: CASSAYRGGRETQYF
CDR3nt: TGTGCCAGCAGTGCCTACAGGGGGGGCAGAGAGACCCAGTACTTC
abundance: NA
d_gene: NA
j_gene: TRBJ2-5
v_gene: TRBV25-1

CDR3aa: CASSRIQPTGLAEAFF
CDR3nt: TGTGCCAGCAGCCGTATCCAGCCGACAGGGTTGGCTGAAGCTTTCTTT
abundance: NA
d_gene: TRBD1
j_gene: TRBJ1-1
v_gene: TRBV14

CDR3aa: CASSQVAVGGKNEKLFF
CDR3nt: TGTGCCAGCAGCCAAGTAGCGGTAGGGGGCAAAAATGAAAAACTGTTTTTT
abundance: NA
d_gene: TRBD1
j_gene: TRBJ1-4
v_gene: TRBV3-1/TRBV3-2

CDR3aa: CASSFREGNSPLHF
CDR3nt: TGTGCCAGCAGCTTTCGGGAGGGAAATTCACCCCTCCACTTT
abundance: NA
d_gene: NA
j_gene: TRBJ1-6
v_gene: TRBV5-4

CDR3aa: CASSSRQVSYNEQFF
CDR3nt: TGCGCCAGCAGCTCCCGACAGGTCTCCTACAATGAGCAGTTCTTC
abundance: NA
d_gene: NA
j_gene: TRBJ2-1
v_gene: TRBV5-1

CDR3aa: CASSYSPAYSYNEQFF
CDR3nt: TGTGCCAGCAGTTACTCGCCCGCGTACTCCTACAATGAGCAGTTCTTC
abundance: NA
d_gene: NA
j_gene: TRBJ2-1
v_gene: TRBV6-5

CDR3aa: CASSLGLQGEAFF
CDR3nt: TGCGCCAGCAGCTTGGGTTTACAGGGCGAAGCTTTCTTT
abundance: NA
d_gene: NA
j_gene: TRBJ1-1
v_gene: TRBV5-1

CDR3aa: CASSYDRGRSSPLHF
CDR3nt: TGTGCCAGCAGTTATGACAGGGGTCGAAGTTCACCCCTCCACTTT
abundance: NA
d_gene: TRBD1
j_gene: TRBJ1-6
v_gene: TRBV6-5

CDR3aa: CASSLDRVNQPQHF
CDR3nt: TGTGCCAGCAGTTTAGACAGGGTGAATCAGCCCCAGCATTTT
abundance: NA
d_gene: TRBD1
j_gene: TRBJ1-5
v_gene: TRBV7-8

CDR3aa: CASSAPTSQGAQYGYTF
CDR3nt: TGTGCCAGCAGTGCACCAACCTCACAGGGGGCGCAGTATGGCTACACCTTC
abundance: few
d_gene: TRBD1
j_gene: TRBJ1-2
v_gene: TRBV6-1

CDR3aa: CASSLVGVEAFF
CDR3nt: TGTGCCAGCAGCTTAGTTGGAGTTGAAGCTTTCTTT
abundance: NA
d_gene: NA
j_gene: TRBJ1-1
v_gene: TRBV13

CDR3aa: CASSSETDYTDTQYF
CDR3nt: TGTGCCAGCAGCTCCGAGACAGATTACACAGATACGCAGTATTTT
abundance: NA
d_gene: NA
j_gene: TRBJ2-3
v_gene: TRBV5-5

CDR3aa: CASGSGLNTEAFF
CDR3nt: TGTGCCAGCGGTTCAGGGCTGAACACTGAAGCTTTCTTT
abundance: NA
d_gene: NA
j_gene: TRBJ1-1
v_gene: TRBV6-5

CDR3aa: CASSSSAHSYEQYF
CDR3nt: TGTGCCAGCAGCTCTAGCGCTCACTCCTACGAGCAGTACTTC
abundance: NA
d_gene: NA
j_gene: TRBJ2-7
v_gene: TRBV7-3